This T cell receptor (beta chain) is from a study of blood T cell repertoires in COVID-19. The wider study: Spain, Italy and the United States supplied samples that represented acute and convalescent COVID-19. PBMCs, B-cell-depleted T cells, or T cells provided the cDNA or gDNA that made up the material.

Germline trimming cut 5 bases from V and 7 bases from J; bases unmatched to any gene: 8. This CDR3 has 13 residues. Germline V gene sequence: CDR1 SGHVS, CDR2 FNYEAQ. TCRdb keeps only in-frame clones here, not all; method: immunoSEQ multiplex PCR. The profile shows fewer than 200,000 clones, 70% to 90% of them singletons. This TCR was sampled from a man in his fifties or sixties who had recovered from COVID-19. Sequencing used peripheral blood. V gene TRBV7-6 combines with J gene TRBJ2-7; TRBD2 aligns across 7 bases. CDR3 amino acids: CASSRDGEGEQYF. DNA of the CDR3: TGTGCCAGCAGCCGGGACGGGGAGGGAGAGCAGTACTTC.